This paragraph covers one T cell receptor beta chain sequence. Its specific antigen is unknown. Base qualities are missing; no much larger clone stands one base away. This sample was included in a study of T cell responses to AZD1222 COVID-19 vaccine (dated by TCRdb to the early 2020s). In terms of the full investigation: AZD1222 recipients with second doses at about 4 weeks or about 12 weeks were pooled, because spike-specific TCR depth and breadth did not differ between schedules. A total of under 250 trial participants underwent TCR sequencing, of whom approximately 200 had received two doses of AZD1222 and around 26 had received two doses of the MenACWY control vaccine. Trial participants were enrolled into age subgroups of 18-55, 56-69 and 70-plus years, which contained 148, 28 and 57 TCR-sequenced participants, respectively.

Study-wide conclusions, independent of this receptor: Participants were mostly white British and included more females than males, and it was suggested by the authors that clonal diversity may have been underestimated. Only five or six AZD1222 recipients were SARS-CoV-2 seropositive at baseline, limiting conclusions about previously exposed vaccinees. The 56-69-year group was small, and its depth increase did not reach significance, likely because of low power. CD4 TCRs associated with the vaccine covered the entire spike protein, and the dominant responses were in regions 160-218 and 743-854. After two AZD1222 doses, spike-specific TCR breadth and depth were significantly higher than at day 0 and than in MenACWY recipients. Because no day 14 peak-response samples were available, repertoires were characterized only after the peak T cell response. Nearly half of unique spike-specific TCRs reportedly recognized epitopes outside regions mutated in the B.1.351 and B.1.1.7 variants.

The CDR3 covers 17 residues, taking in both the cysteine and the phenylalanine. Only the CDR3 portion is preserved as DNA: 51 bases, with reading frame beginning at the first base. Unmatched junction bases come to 11, with V trimmed by 6 bases and J by 0 bases. CDR1 and CDR2 are read off the germline V gene as MDHEN and SYDVKM. The time point label, read with the paper, signifies: baseline before first vaccination. Vaccinee samples came from UK trials COV001 and COV002, including a single-blind randomized controlled phase 2/3 trial of AZD1222 (ChAdOx1 nCoV-19) in healthy adults. Trial participant PBMC samples were collected at day 0 and day 28 after the second dose for TCRbeta chain sequencing. The CDR3 regions of human TCRbeta chains were analyzed by immunosequencing. Per the original workflow: Repertoire TCRs were checked for matches against a reference library of SARS-CoV-2-specific TCRs that had been generated using the MIRA antigen-specificity platform. Breadth was defined as the fraction of unique TCRs that were SARS-CoV-2-associated. Depth was defined as the fraction of total T cells that were SARS-CoV-2-associated. Using the MIRA data, each spike-specific TCR was assigned both to the spike region to which the TCR was reactive and to a CD4 or CD8 class. Log10-transformed breadth and depth values were compared by one-way ANOVA with Sidak's multiple comparisons tests. This immuneACCESS table, as held by TCRdb, lists in-frame sequences with V and J called but not all clones. Of the missing ones, under half trace to an unresolved V gene in checked studies; the others have no known cause. The V and J calls and clone size are taken from that table; D and trimming were inferred from the DNA. Here the sample has roughly 100,000 clones; about 90% occur a single time. More than 6.5% of the sample is in the top ten clones.

The TCR comes from an adult in good health. This chain joins TRBV28 to TRBJ1-5, with 7 central nucleotides matching TRBD1. The material sequenced was peripheral blood, taken on day 0 of AZD1222 vaccination. For the CDR3, the sequence is CASSSNRDRYSNQPQHF. The DNA reads as follows: TGTGCCAGCAGCTCCAACCGGGACAGATATAGCAATCAGCCCCAGCATTTT.